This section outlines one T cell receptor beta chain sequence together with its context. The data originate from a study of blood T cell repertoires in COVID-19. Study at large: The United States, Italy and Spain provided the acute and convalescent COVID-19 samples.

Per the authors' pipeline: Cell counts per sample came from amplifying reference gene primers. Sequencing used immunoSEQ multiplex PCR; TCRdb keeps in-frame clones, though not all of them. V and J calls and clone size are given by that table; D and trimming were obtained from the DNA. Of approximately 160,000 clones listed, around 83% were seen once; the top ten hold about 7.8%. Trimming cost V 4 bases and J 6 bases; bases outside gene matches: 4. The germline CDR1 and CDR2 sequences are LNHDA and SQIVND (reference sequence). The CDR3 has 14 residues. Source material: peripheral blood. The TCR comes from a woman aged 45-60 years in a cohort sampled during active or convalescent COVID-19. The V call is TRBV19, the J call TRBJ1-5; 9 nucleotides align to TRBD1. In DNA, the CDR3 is TGTGCCAGTAGTACTGGGACAGGGATTCAGCCCCAGCATTTT. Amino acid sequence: CASSTGTGIQPQHF.